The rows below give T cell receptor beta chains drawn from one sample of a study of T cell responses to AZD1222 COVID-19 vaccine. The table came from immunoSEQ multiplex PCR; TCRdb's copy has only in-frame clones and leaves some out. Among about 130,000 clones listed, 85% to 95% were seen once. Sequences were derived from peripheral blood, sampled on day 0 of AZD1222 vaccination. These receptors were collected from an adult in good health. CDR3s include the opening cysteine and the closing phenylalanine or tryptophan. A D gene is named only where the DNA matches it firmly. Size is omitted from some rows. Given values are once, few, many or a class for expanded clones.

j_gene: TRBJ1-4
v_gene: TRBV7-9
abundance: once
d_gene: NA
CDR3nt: TGTGCCAGCAGCTCCCGAGAGGGAAAACTGTTTTTT
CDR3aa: CASSSREGKLFF

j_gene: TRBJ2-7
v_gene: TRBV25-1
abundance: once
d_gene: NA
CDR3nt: TGTGCCAGCAGTGACATGAGAACGGCAGGGGAGTCCTACGAGCAGTACTTC
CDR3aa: CASSDMRTAGESYEQYF

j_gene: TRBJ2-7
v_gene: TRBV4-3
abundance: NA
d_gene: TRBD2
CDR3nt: TGCGCCAGCAGCCCCGGAACAGGGCAGACTAGCGGGAGACCCTACGAGCAGTACTTC
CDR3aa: CASSPGTGQTSGRPYEQYF

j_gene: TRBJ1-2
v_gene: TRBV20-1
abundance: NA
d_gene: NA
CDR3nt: TGCAGTGCACCAGGGTTTGGCTACACCTTC
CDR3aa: CSAPGFGYTF

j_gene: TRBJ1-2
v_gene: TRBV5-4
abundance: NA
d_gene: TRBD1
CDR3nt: TGTGCCAGCAGAAAACCCGGACAGGGGTATGGCTACACCTTC
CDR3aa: CASRKPGQGYGYTF

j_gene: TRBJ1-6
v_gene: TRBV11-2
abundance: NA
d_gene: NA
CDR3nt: TGTGCCAGCAGGTCCCCGGGACTGAATAATTCACCCCTCCACTTT
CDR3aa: CASRSPGLNNSPLHF

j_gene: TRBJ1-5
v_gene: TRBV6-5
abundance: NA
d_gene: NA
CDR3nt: TGTGCCAGCAAAGTGGATAGCAATCAGCCCCAGCATTTT
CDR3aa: CASKVDSNQPQHF

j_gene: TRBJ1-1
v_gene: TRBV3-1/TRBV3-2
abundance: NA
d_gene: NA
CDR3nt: TGTGCCAGCAGCCAAGTCTTGTCGGGGAGGGACACTGAAGCTTTCTTT
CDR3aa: CASSQVLSGRDTEAFF

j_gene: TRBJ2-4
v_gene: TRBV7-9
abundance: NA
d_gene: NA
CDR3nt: TGTGCCAGCAGCTTAGCGGGGAGAAACATTCAGTACTTC
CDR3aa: CASSLAGRNIQYF

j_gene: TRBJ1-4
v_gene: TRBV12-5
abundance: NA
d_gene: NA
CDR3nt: TGTGCTAGTGGTTCAGGGAATAATGAAAAACTGTTTTTT
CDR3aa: CASGSGNNEKLFF

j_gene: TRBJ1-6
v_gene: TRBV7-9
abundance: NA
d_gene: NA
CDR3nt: TGTGCCAGCAGCTCCCGAGGGGGGGGAAATTCACCCCTCCACTTT
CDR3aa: CASSSRGGGNSPLHF

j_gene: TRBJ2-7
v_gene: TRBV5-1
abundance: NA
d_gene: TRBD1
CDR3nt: TGCGCCAGCAGCTTGGGACAGGGGGTCGAGCAGTACTTC
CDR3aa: CASSLGQGVEQYF

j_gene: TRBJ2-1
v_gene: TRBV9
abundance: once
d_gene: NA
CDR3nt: TGTGCCAGCAGCGCCCGAAGGAGCTCCTACAATGAGCAGTTCTTC
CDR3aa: CASSARRSSYNEQFF

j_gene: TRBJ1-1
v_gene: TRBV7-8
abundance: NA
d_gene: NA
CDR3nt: TGTGCCAGCAGCTTAGGGAAGGTCACTGAAGCTTTCTTT
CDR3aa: CASSLGKVTEAFF

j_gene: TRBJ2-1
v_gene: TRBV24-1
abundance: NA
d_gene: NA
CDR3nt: TGTGCCACCAGTGATGGGGGTCTCAGCGGCAATGAGCAGTTCTTC
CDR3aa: CATSDGGLSGNEQFF

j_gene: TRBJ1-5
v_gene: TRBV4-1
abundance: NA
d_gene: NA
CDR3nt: TGCGCCAGCAGCCAAACTGGCCTCCGGGGTCCCCAGCATTTT
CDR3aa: CASSQTGLRGPQHF

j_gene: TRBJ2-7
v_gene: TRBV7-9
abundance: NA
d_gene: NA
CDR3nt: TGTGCCAGCAGCTTCCCCAGCTACGAGCAGTACTTC
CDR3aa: CASSFPSYEQYF

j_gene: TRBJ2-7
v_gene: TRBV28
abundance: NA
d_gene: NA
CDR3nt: TGTGCCAGCAGTCCAGGGACCGGCGGGGAGCAGTACTTC
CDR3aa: CASSPGTGGEQYF

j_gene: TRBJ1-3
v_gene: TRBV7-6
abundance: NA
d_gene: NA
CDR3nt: TGTGCCAGCAGCTTAAGTGGAAACACCATATATTTT
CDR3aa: CASSLSGNTIYF

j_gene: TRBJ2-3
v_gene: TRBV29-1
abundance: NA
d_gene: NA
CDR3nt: TGCAGCGTTGATGCGAGACAGGGCACAGATACGCAGTATTTT
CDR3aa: CSVDARQGTDTQYF

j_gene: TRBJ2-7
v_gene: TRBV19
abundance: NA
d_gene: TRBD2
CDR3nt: TGTGCCAGTAGTATAGGCCTAGCGGGAGACTACGAGCAGTACTTC
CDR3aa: CASSIGLAGDYEQYF

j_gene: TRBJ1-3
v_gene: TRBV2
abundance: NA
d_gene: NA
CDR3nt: TGTGCCAGCAGTGAAACTGACGTTCGCCAGAGCTCTGGAAACACCATATATTTT
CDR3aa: CASSETDVRQSSGNTIYF

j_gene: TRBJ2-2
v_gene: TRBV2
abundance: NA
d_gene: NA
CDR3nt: TGTGCCAGCAGTGAAGCGGGCTACCTTGGCGGGGAGCTGTTTTTT
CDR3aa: CASSEAGYLGGELFF

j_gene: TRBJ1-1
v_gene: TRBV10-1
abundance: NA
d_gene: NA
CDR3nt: TGCGCCAGCAGCCGGGTCCCTAACACTGAAGCTTTCTTT
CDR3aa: CASSRVPNTEAFF

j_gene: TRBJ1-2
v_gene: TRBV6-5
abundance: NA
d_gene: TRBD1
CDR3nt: TGTGCCAGCAGCCTAACAGGGGACGATGGCTACACCTTC
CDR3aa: CASSLTGDDGYTF

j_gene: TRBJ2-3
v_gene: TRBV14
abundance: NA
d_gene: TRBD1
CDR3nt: TGTGCCAGCAGCCAAGTGAGGACAGGTAGCACAGATACGCAGTATTTT
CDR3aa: CASSQVRTGSTDTQYF

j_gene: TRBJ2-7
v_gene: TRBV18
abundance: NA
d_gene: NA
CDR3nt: TGTGCCAGCTCACTGACCGGGACTGGATCCTACGAGCAGTACTTC
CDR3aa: CASSLTGTGSYEQYF

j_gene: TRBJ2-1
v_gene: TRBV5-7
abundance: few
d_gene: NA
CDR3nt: TGTGCCAGCAGCTTGGCCAAGCGGACGGGGCAGGATGAGCAGTTCTTC
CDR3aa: CASSLAKRTGQDEQFF

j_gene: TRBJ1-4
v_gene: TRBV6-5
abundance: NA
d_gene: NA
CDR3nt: TGTGCCAGCAGTTCCGGGGAGTACGGTCCTGAAAAACTGTTTTTT
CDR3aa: CASSSGEYGPEKLFF

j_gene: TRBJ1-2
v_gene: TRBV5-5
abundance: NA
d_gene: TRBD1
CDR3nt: TGTGCCAGCAGCTTGGGGACAGGGCCCTATGGCTACACCTTC
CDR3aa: CASSLGTGPYGYTF

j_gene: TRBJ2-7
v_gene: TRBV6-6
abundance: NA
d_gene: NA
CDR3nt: TGTGCCAGCAGTTACGCCTACGAGCAGTACTTC
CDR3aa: CASSYAYEQYF

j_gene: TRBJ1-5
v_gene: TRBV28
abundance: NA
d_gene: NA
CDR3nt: TGTGCCAGCAGTTTGGGGGCTTATAGCAATCAGCCCCAGCATTTT
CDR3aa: CASSLGAYSNQPQHF

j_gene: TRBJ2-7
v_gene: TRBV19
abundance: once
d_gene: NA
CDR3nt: TGTGCCAGTAGTATAGAGGTTTCCAGCTCCTACGAGCAGTACTTC
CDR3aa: CASSIEVSSSYEQYF

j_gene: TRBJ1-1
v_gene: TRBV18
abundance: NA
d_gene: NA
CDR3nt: TGTGCCAGCTCACCACCGTCTAGGGGAGGCACTGAAGCTTTCTTT
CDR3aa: CASSPPSRGGTEAFF

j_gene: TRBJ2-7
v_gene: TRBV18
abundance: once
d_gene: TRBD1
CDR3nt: TGTGCCAGCTCACTAGGACAGGGGGACGAGCAGTACTTC
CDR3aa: CASSLGQGDEQYF

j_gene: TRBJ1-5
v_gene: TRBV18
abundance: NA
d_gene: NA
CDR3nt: TGTGCCAGCTCACCACGACGGGGGGATGGCAATCAGCCCCAGCATTTT
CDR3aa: CASSPRRGDGNQPQHF

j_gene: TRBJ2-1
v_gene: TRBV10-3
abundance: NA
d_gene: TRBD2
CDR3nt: TGTGCCATCAGTGAGTCGTTTGGCGGGGGGCAGGGTGAGCAGTTCTTC
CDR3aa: CAISESFGGGQGEQFF

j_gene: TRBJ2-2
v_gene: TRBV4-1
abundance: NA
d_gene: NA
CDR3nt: TGCGCCAGCGAACGGACTTTTCCCACCGGGGAGCTGTTTTTT
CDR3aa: CASERTFPTGELFF

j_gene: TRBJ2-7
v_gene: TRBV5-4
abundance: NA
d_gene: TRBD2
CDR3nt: TGTGCCAGCAGCTTGGGGGGGACTAGCGGGCCCTACGAGCAGTACTTC
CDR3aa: CASSLGGTSGPYEQYF

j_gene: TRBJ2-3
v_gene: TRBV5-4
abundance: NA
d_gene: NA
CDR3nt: TGTGCCAGCAGCTTGGAAGTAGCTGGCCCAGATACGCAGTATTTT
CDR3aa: CASSLEVAGPDTQYF

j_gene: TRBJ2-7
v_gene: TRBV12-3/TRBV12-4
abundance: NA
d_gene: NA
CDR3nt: TGTGCCAGCAGTTTTTCTCAGTACTACGAGCAGTACTTC
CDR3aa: CASSFSQYYEQYF

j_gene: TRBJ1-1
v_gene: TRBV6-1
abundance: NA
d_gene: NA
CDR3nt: TGTGCCAGCAGTGACCAGGGTGACATGAACACTGAAGCTTTCTTT
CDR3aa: CASSDQGDMNTEAFF

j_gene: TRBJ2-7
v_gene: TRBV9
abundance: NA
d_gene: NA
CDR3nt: TGTGCCAGCAGCGCGTCCGGGACACTCCTTTCCTACGAGCAGTACTTC
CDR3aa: CASSASGTLLSYEQYF

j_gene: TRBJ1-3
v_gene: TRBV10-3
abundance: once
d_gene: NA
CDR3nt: TGTGCCATCAGTGAGTCGGTCTCAGGAGGGATTGGAAACACCATATATTTT
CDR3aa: CAISESVSGGIGNTIYF

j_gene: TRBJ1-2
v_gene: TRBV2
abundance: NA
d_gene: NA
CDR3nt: TGTGCCAGCAGTGAAGAGGGGGTCGACTATGGCTACACCTTC
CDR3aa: CASSEEGVDYGYTF

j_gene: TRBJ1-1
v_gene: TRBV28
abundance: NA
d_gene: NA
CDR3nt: TGTGCCAGCATAGGGGGTCGCGGAGGCACTGAAGCTTTCTTT
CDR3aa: CASIGGRGGTEAFF

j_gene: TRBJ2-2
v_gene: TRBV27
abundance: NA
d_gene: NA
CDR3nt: TGTGCCAGCAGTTTATCAGGGGGTTCCAACACCGGGGAGCTGTTTTTT
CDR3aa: CASSLSGGSNTGELFF

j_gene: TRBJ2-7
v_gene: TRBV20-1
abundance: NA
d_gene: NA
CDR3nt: TGCAGTGCACCGACAGGCTACGAGCAGTACTTC
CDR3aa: CSAPTGYEQYF

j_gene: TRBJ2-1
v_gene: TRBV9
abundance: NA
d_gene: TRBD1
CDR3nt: TGTGCCAGCAGCGTAGCGGGAAGACAGGGCAATGAGCAGTTCTTC
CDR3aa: CASSVAGRQGNEQFF

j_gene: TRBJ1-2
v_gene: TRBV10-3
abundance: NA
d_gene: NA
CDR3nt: TGTGCCATCAGTGAGGGCCCGAACTATGGCTACACCTTC
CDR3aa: CAISEGPNYGYTF

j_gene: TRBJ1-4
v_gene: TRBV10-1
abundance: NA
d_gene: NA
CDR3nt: TGCGCCAGCAGTGACCACAGGGACACTAATGAAAAACTGTTTTTT
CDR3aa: CASSDHRDTNEKLFF

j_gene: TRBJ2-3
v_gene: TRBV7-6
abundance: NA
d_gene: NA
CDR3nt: TGTGCCAGCAGCCGTGGGGGGGCTGGGTCCGATACGCAGTATTTT
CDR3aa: CASSRGGAGSDTQYF

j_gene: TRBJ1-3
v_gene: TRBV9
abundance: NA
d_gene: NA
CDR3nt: TGTGCCAGCAACCCTGGGGGGTCTGGAAACACCATATATTTT
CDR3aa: CASNPGGSGNTIYF

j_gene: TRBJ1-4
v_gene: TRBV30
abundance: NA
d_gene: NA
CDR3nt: TGTGCCTGGAGTTGGGGGGCGAGAGAAAAACTGTTTTTT
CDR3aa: CAWSWGAREKLFF

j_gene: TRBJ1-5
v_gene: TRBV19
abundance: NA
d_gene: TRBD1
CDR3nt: TGTGCCAGTAGTCTTCAGGACAGGGGACACAATCAGCCCCAGCATTTT
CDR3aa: CASSLQDRGHNQPQHF

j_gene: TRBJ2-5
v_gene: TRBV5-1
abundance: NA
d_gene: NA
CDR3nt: TGCGCCAGCAGCCTGCGGGAGACCCAGTACTTC
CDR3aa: CASSLRETQYF

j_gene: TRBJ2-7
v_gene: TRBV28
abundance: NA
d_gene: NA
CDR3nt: TGTGCCAGCAGCTCCACGGCCCCCTACGAGCAGTACTTC
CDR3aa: CASSSTAPYEQYF

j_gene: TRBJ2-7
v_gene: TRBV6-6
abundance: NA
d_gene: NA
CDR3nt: TGTGCCAGCAGTCTTTCGGGCCTCCTCTTGGCCGCTTCGAACTCCTACGAGCAGTACTTC
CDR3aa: CASSLSGLLLAASNSYEQYF

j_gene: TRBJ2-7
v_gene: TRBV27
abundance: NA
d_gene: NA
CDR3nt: TGTGCCAGCAGACTAACAGGGACGGGCTACTACGAGCAGTACTTC
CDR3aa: CASRLTGTGYYEQYF